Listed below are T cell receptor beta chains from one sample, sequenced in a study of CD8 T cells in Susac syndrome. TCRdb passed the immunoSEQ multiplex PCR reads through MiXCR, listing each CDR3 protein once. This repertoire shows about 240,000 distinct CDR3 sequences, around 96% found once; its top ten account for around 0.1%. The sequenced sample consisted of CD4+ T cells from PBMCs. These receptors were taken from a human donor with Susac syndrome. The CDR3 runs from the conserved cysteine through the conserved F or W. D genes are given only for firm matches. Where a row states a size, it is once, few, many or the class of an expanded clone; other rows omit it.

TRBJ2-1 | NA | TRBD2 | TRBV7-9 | TGTGCCAGTCCCCTAGCGGACTACAATGAGCAGTTCTTC | CASPLADYNEQFF
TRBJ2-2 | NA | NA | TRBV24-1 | TGTGCCACCGAAGACCAGAACACCGGGGAGCTGTTTTTT | CATEDQNTGELFF
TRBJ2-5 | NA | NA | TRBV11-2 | TGTGCCAGCAGCTTAGATCCTGCCTTGGTGAGCGCCCAGTACTTC | CASSLDPALVSAQYF
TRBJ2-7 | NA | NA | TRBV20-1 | TGCAGTGCTAGAGACGAATACAGGGGGGGCTACGAGCAGTACTTC | CSARDEYRGGYEQYF
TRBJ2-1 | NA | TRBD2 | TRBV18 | TGTGCCAGCTCACCCGGGACTAGTACTTACAATGAGCAGTTCTTC | CASSPGTSTYNEQFF
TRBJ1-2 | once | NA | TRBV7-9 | TGTGCCAGCAGCTTATTACCGCCTGGGAGAGGCTACACCTTC | CASSLLPPGRGYTF
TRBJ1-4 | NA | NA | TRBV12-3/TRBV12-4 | TGTGCCAGCAGTCCCCTGGGGGGTCTTAATGAAAAACTGTTTTTT | CASSPLGGLNEKLFF
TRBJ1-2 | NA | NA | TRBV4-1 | TGCGCCAGCAGCCAATCGGACGGGGCGGGCTACACCTTC | CASSQSDGAGYTF
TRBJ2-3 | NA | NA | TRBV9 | TGTGCCAGCAACCGAAGGGCGACGGATACGCAGTATTTT | CASNRRATDTQYF
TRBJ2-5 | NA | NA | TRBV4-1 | TGCGCCAGCAGCCAAGTAACGGTGACGGCGGAGGAGACCCAGTACTTC | CASSQVTVTAEETQYF
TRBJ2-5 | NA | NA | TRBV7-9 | TGTGCCAGCAGCGGTATGGAGACCCAGTACTTC | CASSGMETQYF
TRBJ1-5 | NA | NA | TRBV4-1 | TGCGCCAGCAGCCAACGGATAGGGAGCAGACTCAATCAGCCCCAGCATTTT | CASSQRIGSRLNQPQHF
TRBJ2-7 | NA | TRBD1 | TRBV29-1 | TGCAGCGTCACATTACAGGGGACGACCTACGAGCAGTACTTC | CSVTLQGTTYEQYF
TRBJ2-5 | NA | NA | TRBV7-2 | TGTGCCAGCAGCCCAGGTTCGGGCGGGGAGACCCAGTACTTC | CASSPGSGGETQYF
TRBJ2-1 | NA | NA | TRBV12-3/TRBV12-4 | TGTGCCAGCAGTCCCAGAGATCACAGGTTCAATGAGCAGTTCTTC | CASSPRDHRFNEQFF
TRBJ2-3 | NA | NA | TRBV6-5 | TGTGCCAGCAGTTACTCGAGGGGAGATGGTTCGACAGATACGCAGTATTTT | CASSYSRGDGSTDTQYF
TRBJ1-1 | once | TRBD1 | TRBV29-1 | TGCAGCGTGGGACAGGGCATCACTGAAGCTTTCTTT | CSVGQGITEAFF
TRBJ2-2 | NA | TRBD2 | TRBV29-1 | TGCAGCGTGCTTCTGCTAGCGGGAGGGGCCGGGGAGCTGTTTTTT | CSVLLLAGGAGELFF
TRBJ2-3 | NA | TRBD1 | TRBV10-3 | TGTGCCATCAGAACACTGGACAGGCTGACAGATACGCAGTATTTT | CAIRTLDRLTDTQYF
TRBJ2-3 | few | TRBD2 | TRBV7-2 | TGTGCCAGCAGCTTTAGCGGGAGCACAGATACGCAGTATTTT | CASSFSGSTDTQYF
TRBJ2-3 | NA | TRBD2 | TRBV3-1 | TGTGCCAGCAGCCGCGGACTAGCGGGAAAGGTAGATACGCAGTATTTT | CASSRGLAGKVDTQYF
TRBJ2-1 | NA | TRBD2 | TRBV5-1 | TGCGCCAGCAGCGAGACTAGCGGGGAAAATGAGCAGTTCTTC | CASSETSGENEQFF
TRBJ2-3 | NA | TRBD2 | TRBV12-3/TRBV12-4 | TGTGCCAGCAGTTTATCCGGGACTAGCGGGGGAGATACGCAGTATTTT | CASSLSGTSGGDTQYF
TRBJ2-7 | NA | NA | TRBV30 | TGTGCCTGGACTGGGGGGACCTACGAGCAGTACTTC | CAWTGGTYEQYF